This T cell receptor beta chain was sequenced for a study of T-cell memory formation after mild COVID-19. A single record per CDR3 protein comes from TCRdb applying MiXCR to the 5' RACE reads. The data contain some 210,000 distinct CDR3 sequences, around 27% of them singletons. This clonotype was found a few times. Material: PBMCs or a T cell subset sorted from them (not recorded which). The clonotype comes from an adult woman who had mild COVID-19 (a few samples of this study predate the infection). Cell type and time point are not known.

CDR3 nucleotides: TGCGCCAGCAGCTTGGCCGGAGGGGGCTCAGATACGCAGTATTTT. Protein sequence: CASSLAGGGSDTQYF. The V and J genes are TRBV5-1 and TRBJ2-3; a weak D match, TRBD1 (7 bases). Looked up from germline, CDR1 is SGHRS and CDR2 is YFSETQ. Trimming took off 0 bases at V and 4 bases at J, with 12 bases between the two ends. The CDR3 runs to 15 residues.